One and the same sample provided the 9 T cell receptor beta chains below, sequenced in a study of cytomegalovirus exposure and HLA in healthy donors. Amplification used 60 Vbeta primers and 13 Jbeta primers. Repertoires were generated with immunoSEQ multiplex PCR, while TCRdb's copy carries only in-frame clones and drops some. Of 80,000 to 130,000 clones listed, more than 75% are singletons. The sequencing sample was made of PBMCs. The receptors stem from a woman in her forties or fifties in good health and CMV-seropositive.

This rearrangement joins TRBV30 to TRBJ2-5; D is perhaps TRBD1 (6 bases). Trimming removed 2 bases from V and 5 bases from J, with 15 bases in between. The CDR3 contains 14 residues. Looked up from germline, CDR1 is GTSNPN and CDR2 is SVGIG (reference sequence). CDR3 in DNA: TGTGCCTGGAGTTTCACAGGGAATGGGGAGACCCAGTACTTC. It translates to CAWSFTGNGETQYF. The full variable domain, with the rest looked up from reference TRBV30 and TRBJ2-5, is SQTIHQWPATLVQPVGSPLSLECTVEGTSNPNLYWYRQAAGRGLQLLFYSVGIGQISSEVPQNLSASRPQDRQFILSSKKLLLSDSGFYLCAWSFTGNGETQYFGPGTRLLVL.

The genes are TRBV19 and TRBJ1-6, with D possibly being TRBD1 (6 bases). There are 15 residues in the CDR3. The V gene lost 3 bases and the J gene lost 12 bases, with 18 bases spanning the gap. From germline, CDR1 is LNHDA and CDR2 SQIVND (reference sequence). CDR3 bases: TGTGCCAGTAGTATCGCCCCCGGGACAACCAGACCCCTCCACTTT. Its protein product is CASSIAPGTTRPLHF.

V gene TRBV6-1 combines with J gene TRBJ1-1; 7 bases align to TRBD1. This CDR3 comprises 15 residues. The V gene's germline CDR1 is MNHNS and CDR2 SASEGT. With 4 bases clipped from V and 1 base from J, the junction kept 6 bases outside the gene matches. This chain's CDR3 is CASSGNRGSNTEAFF. For the CDR3, the DNA is TGTGCCAGCAGTGGAAACAGGGGTTCGAACACTGAAGCTTTCTTT.

This clone was found a few times. The chain carries TRBV5-4 and TRBJ1-1; 7 bases agree with TRBD1. The CDR3 extends over 16 amino acids. V lost 3 bases and J lost 4; bases outside the gene matches: 12. Germline CDR1 SGHNT, CDR2 YYREEE (reference sequence). CDR3 DNA: TGTGCCAGCAGCTCTCCCTCGACAGGGCGAGGCACTGAAGCTTTCTTT. It encodes CASSSPSTGRGTEAFF.

The genes are TRBV5-1 and TRBJ2-7; 9 bases are shared with TRBD1. The V segment lost 4 bases and the J segment 2 bases; nucleotides outside the gene matches: 4. This CDR3 is 14 amino acids long. Germline CDR1 is SGHRS and CDR2 is YFSETQ. DNA of the CDR3: TGCGCCAGCAGCCAGGGACAGGGTCCCTACGAGCAGTACTTC. Its translation: CASSQGQGPYEQYF.

The chain's CDR3 is CAWSPGFLNTEAFF. CDR3 in DNA: TGTGCCTGGAGTCCCGGGTTTCTGAACACTGAAGCTTTCTTT. This chain connects TRBV30 to TRBJ1-1; D remains unclear. Trimming left V 2 bases short and J 0 bases short, with 10 bases between. CDR1 is GTSNPN and CDR2 is SVGIG in the germline V gene (reference sequence). This CDR3 has 14 amino acids.

V is TRBV9 and J is TRBJ1-3; D may be TRBD1 (5 bases). The V end lost 4 bases, the J end lost 0 bases, and 11 bases lay between the germline ends. The V gene's germline CDR1 is SGDLS and CDR2 YYNGEE. CDR3 size: 15 residues. The CDR3 here is CASSPQVFSGNTIYF. The CDR3 DNA follows: TGTGCCAGCAGCCCACAGGTCTTCTCTGGAAACACCATATATTTT.

This chain connects TRBV2 to TRBJ1-6, with D tentatively TRBD1 (6 bases). From germline, CDR1 is SNHLY and CDR2 FYNNEI. The length of the CDR3 is 18 residues. Trimming left V 2 bases short and J 2 bases short, with 16 bases between. CDR3 DNA sequence: TGTGCCAGCAGTGAAAGGGACCACAGGGCCACCTATAATTCACCCCTCCACTTT. Amino acid sequence: CASSERDHRATYNSPLHF.

The J gene is TRBJ2-2, the V gene TRBV7-8; D call uncertain. The length of the CDR3 is 16 residues. V dropped 5 bases and J dropped 3 bases, with 16 bases sitting between them. The V gene's germline CDR1 is SGHVS and CDR2 FQNEAQ. The CDR3 spells CASSPPGPLHTGELFF. Here the CDR3 DNA reads TGTGCCAGCAGCCCACCGGGTCCATTGCACACCGGGGAGCTGTTTTTT.